The 8 T cell receptor beta chains reported below all come from one sample, sequenced in a study of blood T cell repertoires in COVID-19. Data came from immunoSEQ multiplex PCR; TCRdb stores just in-frame clones and leaves some out. The sample contains some 15,000 clones, 70% to 90% of which appear only once. Sequencing input: peripheral blood. Receptors originate from a human donor in a cohort sampled during active COVID-19.

The J gene is TRBJ1-1, the V gene TRBV18; 9 bases match TRBD1. Trimming cost V 4 bases and J 3 bases; bases outside gene matches: 12. In germline, CDR1 is KGHSH, CDR2 LQKENI. The CDR3 has 17 amino acids. The CDR3, as DNA: TGTGCCAGCTCACTACGGACAGGGGTTAGTACGGACACTGAAGCTTTCTTT. Its translation is CASSLRTGVSTDTEAFF.

The chain has TRBV11-1 and TRBJ1-1, with 8 positions matching TRBD1. Germline V CDR1 and CDR2: SGHAT, FQDESV (reference sequence). Germline trimming cut 6 bases from V and 6 bases from J; bases unmatched to any gene: 6. The CDR3 has 13 residues. For the CDR3, the DNA is TGTGCCAGCAGTCCTCACAGGGGGTCTGAAGCTTTCTTT. Encoded protein: CASSPHRGSEAFF.

This chain joins TRBV7-9 and TRBJ2-3, with no clear D. V was trimmed by 4 bases and J by 10 bases, leaving 18 bases between them. CDR3 length: 14 amino acids. The germline gives CDR1 SEHNR, CDR2 FQNEAQ (reference sequence). CDR3 nucleotide sequence: TGTGCCAGCAGCTCGCATACACTGCGTGGAGCGCAGTATTTT. Residues: CASSSHTLRGAQYF.

The V gene is TRBV12-3 or TRBV12-4, the J gene TRBJ2-2; tentative D call: TRBD2 (5 bases). The CDR3 consists of 12 residues. Trimming left V 6 bases short and J 5 bases short, with 7 bases between. The CDR3 bases are TGTGCCAGCAGGAGGGATACCGGGGAGCTGTTTTTT. Residues: CASRRDTGELFF.

The count of this clone is one. This sequence joins TRBV6-2 or TRBV6-3 and TRBJ2-3, with 14 bases identical to TRBD2. Germline V lookup: CDR1 MNHEY, CDR2 SVGEGT. The junction had 11 bases not matched to a gene; V was cut back by 2 bases and J by 1 base. The CDR3 length is 20 residues. Here the CDR3 reads CASSYRFIRLAGGGTDTQYF. CDR3 sequence (DNA): TGTGCCAGCAGTTACCGGTTCATTAGACTAGCGGGGGGGGGCACAGATACGCAGTATTTT.

V and J are TRBV18 and TRBJ1-4, with D possibly TRBD1 on 5 matching bases. This CDR3 has 18 residues. V was cut by 1 base and J by 4 bases, with 19 bases left in between. From germline, CDR1 is KGHSH and CDR2 LQKENI. CDR3 region: CASSPLSNPTAINEKLFF. In nucleotides, the CDR3 is TGTGCCAGCTCACCACTTTCCAACCCGACAGCCATTAATGAAAAACTGTTTTTT.

This clone was detected a few times. The rearrangement uses TRBV2 and TRBJ2-7; D ambiguous. The V end was cut by 4 bases, the J end by 0 bases, with 10 bases between. This CDR3 region has 14 residues. Germline V gene data show CDR1 as SNHLY and CDR2 as FYNNEI. The chain's CDR3 is CASSGAVFSYEQYF. CDR3 nucleotides: TGTGCCAGCAGTGGCGCCGTATTCTCCTACGAGCAGTACTTC.

This chain uses TRBV6-5 with TRBJ2-3; D not resolved. The CDR3 is 13 residues long. Germline assignment: CDR1 MNHEY and CDR2 SVGAGI. Trimming removed 0 bases at V and 11 bases at J, with 12 bases between. CDR3 DNA: TGTGCCAGCAGTTACTCAAGACAATACGGGCAGTATTTT. Translation gives CASSYSRQYGQYF.